A single sample is the source of the 8 T cell receptor beta chains below, sequenced in a study of cytomegalovirus exposure and HLA in healthy donors. Only in-frame clones appear in the TCRdb table, and some are missing; sequencing was by immunoSEQ multiplex PCR. The sample shows 200,000 or so clones, approximately 82% of them seen only once. The sequenced sample consisted of PBMCs. All receptors come from a woman younger than 45 in good health and CMV-seropositive.

This clone was counted a few times. The J gene is TRBJ2-5, the V gene TRBV18; D is possibly TRBD1 (5 bases). The length of the CDR3 is 14 residues. From germline, CDR1 is KGHSH and CDR2 LQKENI. V lost 3 bases and J lost 2, with 10 bases in between. The CDR3 reads CASSPRQNQETQYF. The CDR3 coding sequence is TGTGCCAGCTCACCTAGACAGAATCAAGAGACCCAGTACTTC.

The chain uses TRBV5-1 and TRBJ1-2, with D possibly being TRBD1 (5 bases). From germline, CDR1 is SGHRS and CDR2 YFSETQ. The CDR3 contains 14 residues. The V end was cut by 4 bases, the J end by 6 bases, with 16 bases between. CDR3 bases: TGCGCCAGCAGCCCCGGAGGGGTTGAAGATGGCTACACCTTC. Encoded protein: CASSPGGVEDGYTF.

The chain carries TRBV6-1 and TRBJ1-1; D remains ambiguous. This CDR3 region has 16 residues. Germline V CDR1 and CDR2: MNHNS, SASEGT. V dropped 2 bases and J dropped 0 bases, with 13 bases sitting between them. CDR3 region: CASSEKRGGMNTEAFF. Written as DNA, the CDR3 is TGTGCCAGCAGTGAAAAGCGTGGAGGGATGAACACTGAAGCTTTCTTT.

J is TRBJ2-7 and V is TRBV18, with 8 nucleotides matching TRBD1. The CDR3 spans 16 residues. Germline-derived CDR1 and CDR2 are KGHSH and LQKENI. V shed 6 bases and J 1 base; nucleotides not matched to a gene: 11. CDR3 nucleotide sequence: TGTGCCAGCTCGCCTGAACAGGGGGGTTTGTCCTACGAGCAGTACTTC. It translates to CASSPEQGGLSYEQYF.

Details on this clone: One junction end disagrees with the germline gene, perhaps due to a read error. The V gene is TRBV6-1, the J gene TRBJ2-1; 11 bases match TRBD1. The CDR3 runs to 13 residues. Per the germline V gene, CDR1 is MNHNS and CDR2 is SASEGT. The CDR3 spells CASSETQGQGVIF. CDR3 bases: TGTGCCAGCAGTGAAACCCAGGGACAGGGGGTGATCTTC.

The chain joins TRBV29-1 to TRBJ2-7; possible D gene TRBD2, 6 bases. This CDR3 has 14 residues. CDR1 and CDR2 from the germline V gene are SQVTM and ANQGSEA. Trimming removed 6 bases from V and 0 bases from J, with 15 bases in between. This chain's CDR3 is CSVTRLGGSYEQYF. CDR3 bases: TGCAGCGTAACTCGGTTGGGAGGCTCCTACGAGCAGTACTTC.

This clone has a handful of counts. The V gene is TRBV19, the J gene TRBJ2-2, with 7 bases that match TRBD1. The V gene end was trimmed by 4 bases and the J gene end by 6 bases; junction bases not matched to a gene: 11. Germline V gene data show CDR1 as LNHDA and CDR2 as SQIVND (reference sequence). The CDR3 covers 16 residues. This CDR3 reads CASSRRQGVGAGELFF. The CDR3 region has the DNA TGTGCCAGTAGTAGGCGACAGGGTGTCGGTGCCGGGGAGCTGTTTTTT.

The rearrangement joins TRBV11-1 to TRBJ2-1, with 9 bases aligning to TRBD1. The CDR3 runs 12 residues. In germline, CDR1 is SGHAT, CDR2 FQDESV (reference sequence). J lost 15 bases, V lost 3 bases, and 6 bases had no gene match. The CDR3 protein is CASSFGTGFPFF. In nucleotides, the CDR3 is TGTGCCAGCAGCTTTGGGACAGGGTTTCCGTTCTTC.